The T cell receptor beta chain described here comes from a study of cytomegalovirus exposure and HLA in healthy donors. As to this clone: The antigen is undetermined. Within the sample, other DNA sequences also encode this same CDR3.

The PCR employed 60 Vbeta primers together with 13 Jbeta primers. Produced via immunoSEQ multiplex PCR; TCRdb's table is partial and in-frame only. The sample has fewer than 250,000 clones, 65% to 85% seen once. Healthy bone marrow donors made up the cohort. Study conclusions and caveats: Clonal expansion, a later analysis showed, was greater in HLA-associated TCR beta chains than in equally common others. Some V segments could not be told apart, so they were left out, TRBV6-2 and TRBV6-3 among them. Across all donors, roughly uniform sequencing depth was an assumption of the presence/absence analyses.

The CDR3 covers 15 residues. Per germline, CDR1 SGHRS and CDR2 YFSETQ. The trim removed 0 bases at V and 0 bases at J, leaving 2 bases unmatched. The gene calls are TRBV5-1 and TRBJ2-7; TRBD2 matches at 8 bases. This TCR derives from a man aged 25 to 40 in good health and CMV-seronegative. Input material: PBMCs. CDR3 in DNA: TGCGCCAGCAGCTTGGTAGCGGGGTCCTCCTACGAGCAGTACTTC. This translates into CASSLVAGSSYEQYF.